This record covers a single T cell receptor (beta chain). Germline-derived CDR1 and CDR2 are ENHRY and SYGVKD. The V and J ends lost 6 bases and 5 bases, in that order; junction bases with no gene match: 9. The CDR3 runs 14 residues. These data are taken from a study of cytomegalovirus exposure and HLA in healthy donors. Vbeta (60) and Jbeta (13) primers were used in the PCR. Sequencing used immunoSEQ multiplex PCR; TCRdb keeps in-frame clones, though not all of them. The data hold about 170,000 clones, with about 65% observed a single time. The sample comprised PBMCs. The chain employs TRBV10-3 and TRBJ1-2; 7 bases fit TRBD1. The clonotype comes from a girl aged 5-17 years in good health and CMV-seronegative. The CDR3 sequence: CAIRQQGGTYGYTF. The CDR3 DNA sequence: TGTGCCATCAGGCAACAAGGGGGCACTTATGGCTACACCTTC.